These T cell receptor beta chains were read from a single sample in a study of blood T cell repertoires in COVID-19. Sequencing was performed with immunoSEQ multiplex PCR; in TCRdb, only in-frame clones are kept and a portion is missing. The data contain 300,000 to 400,000 clones, about 90% of them singletons. Input material: peripheral blood. These receptors originate from a woman aged 70-85 years with COVID-19, enrolled during active disease. Each CDR3 is given with its conserved first and last residue. The D gene is left open where the match is weak. A clone size is listed for some rows: how often the clone was seen (once, few, many), or a class if it is expanded.

clone_size	v_call	j_call	d_call	cdr3_nt	cdr3_aa
few	TRBV5-1	TRBJ1-2	.	TGCGCCAGCAGCTGGGGTGGACAGTACGCTAACTATGGCTACACCTTC	CASSWGGQYANYGYTF
once	TRBV2	TRBJ2-7	TRBD2	TGTGCCAGCAGGGATCGGGGGGGCTCCTACGAGCAGTACTTC	CASRDRGGSYEQYF
.	TRBV7-9	TRBJ2-7	.	TGTGCCAGCAGCCCCGACTTAGCCTACGAGCAGTACTTC	CASSPDLAYEQYF
.	TRBV5-8	TRBJ1-6	TRBD1	TGTGCCAGCAGACCTGGTACAGGGGGCAATTCACCCCTCCACTTT	CASRPGTGGNSPLHF
.	TRBV5-1	TRBJ1-3	.	TGCGCCAGCAGCTTGATGGCCTTAGGGGGCTCTGGAAACACCATATATTTT	CASSLMALGGSGNTIYF
.	TRBV7-9	TRBJ1-2	.	TGTGCCAGCAGCTTAGTAAACTCAAACTATGGCTACACCTTC	CASSLVNSNYGYTF
.	TRBV28	TRBJ1-4	.	TGTGCCAGCAGTCCGGACCGGGGGGTTAATGAAAAACTGTTTTTT	CASSPDRGVNEKLFF
once	TRBV7-2	TRBJ2-1	TRBD1	TGTGCCAGCAGCTCCCAGACAGGGGATTACAATGAGCAGTTCTTC	CASSSQTGDYNEQFF
.	TRBV25-1	TRBJ1-2	TRBD1	TGTGCCAGCACCTTCCTACCGGGACAGGCGAACTATGGCTACACCTTC	CASTFLPGQANYGYTF
.	TRBV10-3	TRBJ1-4	TRBD1	TGTGCCATCAGTGCCGACAGGGGGAATGAAAAACTGTTTTTT	CAISADRGNEKLFF
.	TRBV15	TRBJ2-1	.	TGTGCCACCAGCAGACCCCTCAATGAGCAGTTCTTC	CATSRPLNEQFF
.	TRBV19	TRBJ2-7	.	TGTGCCAGTAGTATAGAGGGCAGGGGAACGAGCTCCTACGAGCAGTACTTC	CASSIEGRGTSSYEQYF
.	TRBV6-2/TRBV6-3	TRBJ2-1	TRBD1	TGTGCCAGCAGTTACGGGGGACAGGGGAGCTACAATGAGCAGTTCTTC	CASSYGGQGSYNEQFF